The 24 T cell receptor beta chains presented below share a single source sample, sequenced in a study of radiation and T cells in renal cell carcinoma. The protocol was immunoSEQ multiplex PCR, while the TCRdb copy is restricted to in-frame clones and leaves out a portion. The table shows around 60,000 clones, with about 80% occurring only once. Noted time point: blood 2 weeks post-SBRT. Treatment meaning: 15 Gy SBRT to primary tumor, nephrectomy 4 weeks later. Sequencing was performed on blood, taken from a patient whose treatment included radiotherapy and nephrectomy. The receptor source for this set is a man aged 55-75 years with renal cell carcinoma.

CDR3 in amino acids: CASSLLTGGPTDTQYF. CDR3 DNA sequence: TGTGCCAGCAGTTTATTAACCGGGGGGCCCACAGATACGCAGTATTTT. This chain joins TRBV27 and TRBJ2-3; the D gene is possibly TRBD2 (7 bases). Per germline, CDR1 MNHEY and CDR2 SMNVEV (reference sequence). This CDR3 region has 16 residues. Trimming took 1 base from V and 2 from J, leaving 13 bases between them.

The genes are TRBV10-3 and TRBJ2-3; possible D gene TRBD1, 5 bases. The CDR3 loop spans 16 amino acids. V dropped 3 bases and J dropped 3 bases, with 16 bases sitting between them. Per the germline V gene, CDR1 is ENHRY and CDR2 is SYGVKD. CDR3 nucleotide sequence: TGTGCCATCAGTGACGATAGGGGCCCAGCTACAGATACGCAGTATTTT. It yields the protein CAISDDRGPATDTQYF.

This sequence joins TRBV7-8 and TRBJ2-7, with 14 bases that match TRBD2. V dropped 4 bases and J dropped 2; count of bases not matched to a gene: 4. The CDR3 covers 16 residues. The V gene's germline CDR1 is SGHVS and CDR2 FQNEAQ. The CDR3 coding sequence is TGTGCCAGCAGCTCCGGGACTAGCGGGGGAACCTACGAGCAGTACTTC. Translated, it gives CASSSGTSGGTYEQYF.

This clone was seen a handful of times. The rearrangement links TRBV5-1 to TRBJ2-5, with TRBD1 identical over 7 bases. The V and J ends lost 4 bases and 5 bases, in that order; junction bases with no gene match: 8. Germline V gives CDR1 SGHRS, CDR2 YFSETQ. The CDR3 consists of 14 residues. CDR3 residues: CASSLGQVQETQYF. CDR3 bases: TGCGCCAGCAGCCTAGGACAGGTTCAGGAGACCCAGTACTTC.

V usage is TRBV19 and J usage is TRBJ1-5; TRBD1 matches at 9 bases. The J segment lost 7 bases and the V segment lost 5 bases, leaving 18 bases of the junction unmatched. The CDR3 consists of 18 residues. Germline-derived CDR1 and CDR2 are LNHDA and SQIVND (reference sequence). CDR3 region: CASSQFFIGDRERQPQHF. CDR3 DNA sequence: TGTGCCAGTAGTCAGTTTTTTATAGGGGACAGGGAGAGGCAGCCCCAGCATTTT. Full variable domain (outside the CDR3, taken from reference TRBV19 and TRBJ1-5): DGGITQSPKYLFRKEGQNVTLSCEQNLNHDAMYWYRQDPGQGLRLIYYSQIVNDFQKGDIAEGYSVSREKKESFPLTVTSAQKNPTAFYLCASSQFFIGDRERQPQHFGDGTRLSIL.

The J gene is TRBJ1-2, the V gene TRBV7-8, with TRBD1 matching 12 bases. The CDR3 contains 17 residues. V shed 5 bases and J 8 bases; nucleotides not matched to a gene: 15. Looked up from germline, CDR1 is SGHVS and CDR2 is FQNEAQ. DNA of the CDR3: TGTGCCAGCAGCGGGAGGGGTGCGGGACAGGGGGCTAAAGGCTACACCTTC. This translates into CASSGRGAGQGAKGYTF.

The chain combines TRBV6-5 with TRBJ2-2, with a weak D call TRBD2 (5 bases). Looked up from germline, CDR1 is MNHEY and CDR2 is SVGAGI. The V gene lost 5 bases and the J gene lost 4 bases, with 8 bases spanning the gap. The CDR3 runs 13 residues. The CDR3 DNA follows: TGTGCCAGCAGTGCGGGTGGCACCGGGGAGCTGTTTTTT. Translation: CASSAGGTGELFF.

CDR3 sequence: CSVTLPGNTIYF. CDR3 DNA sequence: TGCAGCGTTACCCTCCCTGGAAACACCATATATTTT. The genes are TRBV29-1 and TRBJ1-3; D ambiguous. This CDR3 has 12 residues. Trimming stripped 5 bases from V and 2 bases from J, with 7 bases between. CDR1 SQVTM and CDR2 ANQGSEA come from the germline V gene.

The gene calls are TRBV6-1 and TRBJ2-3, with D perhaps being TRBD1 or TRBD2 (5 bases each). This CDR3 comprises 14 residues. CDR1 is MNHNS, CDR2 SASEGT, per germline. V was shortened by 5 bases and J by 3 bases, with 12 bases between the two germline ends. The CDR3 loop is CASSPYGATDTQYF. The CDR3 DNA sequence: TGTGCCAGCAGTCCCTACGGGGCTACAGATACGCAGTATTTT.

In this sample, this clone is medium-sized. The chain joins TRBV19 to TRBJ1-5; 7 bases match TRBD1. Germline V CDR1 and CDR2: LNHDA, SQIVND (reference sequence). The CDR3 runs to 16 residues. V lost 4 bases and J lost 4; bases outside the gene matches: 10. The CDR3 here is CASSNRRQGLNQPQHF. The CDR3 DNA reads as TGTGCCAGTAGTAACCGCCGACAGGGCTTAAATCAGCCCCAGCATTTT.

A few counts support this clone. The genes are TRBV9 and TRBJ1-2; D is possibly TRBD1 (5 bases). V dropped 6 bases and J dropped 7 bases, with 28 bases sitting between them. This CDR3 contains 17 residues. The germline gives CDR1 SGDLS, CDR2 YYNGEE. DNA for the CDR3: TGTGCCAGCACCGATTTCTCCGAGGGCAGGGAATTGAGTGGCTACACCTTC. It yields the protein CASTDFSEGRELSGYTF.

This chain joins TRBV6-1 and TRBJ1-1; the D is unclear. Germline assignment: CDR1 MNHNS and CDR2 SASEGT. V lost 2 bases to trimming and J lost 1 base, with 5 bases between them. This CDR3 region has 13 residues. DNA of the CDR3: TGTGCCAGCAGTGAACAGCAGAACACTGAAGCTTTCTTT. Its protein is CASSEQQNTEAFF.

This clone appeared a few times. The genes are TRBV29-1 and TRBJ1-6; tentative D call: TRBD1 (6 bases). Germline V CDR1 and CDR2: SQVTM, ANQGSEA. Trimming shortened V by 4 bases and J by 8 bases, and 18 bases separated the two germline ends. The CDR3 extends over 15 amino acids. The CDR3 DNA is TGCAGCGTTGGGTCCCAGGGGATCGGGTATTCACCCCTCCACTTT. Encoded protein: CSVGSQGIGYSPLHF.

This clone is classed as medium-sized. The rearrangement joins TRBV2 to TRBJ1-1; unclear D gene. This CDR3 has 10 residues. Per germline, CDR1 SNHLY and CDR2 FYNNEI. V shed 5 bases and J shed 9 bases, with 7 bases lying between them. DNA for the CDR3: TGTGCCAGCAGTACGAAAAAAGCTTTCTTT. Protein sequence: CASSTKKAFF.

The chain joins TRBV9 to TRBJ2-1, with 7 bases fitting TRBD2. Looked up from germline, CDR1 is SGDLS and CDR2 is YYNGEE. This CDR3 has 14 amino acids. The V segment lost 4 bases and the J segment 3 bases; nucleotides outside the gene matches: 4. This CDR3 is CASSPTSFYNEQFF. The CDR3 region has the DNA TGTGCCAGCAGCCCGACTAGCTTCTACAATGAGCAGTTCTTC. Full variable domain (remainder filled in from reference TRBV9 and TRBJ2-1): DSGVTQTPKHLITATGQRVTLRCSPRSGDLSVYWYQQSLDQGLQFLIQYYNGEERAKGNILERFSAQQFPDLHSELNLSSLELGDSALYFCASSPTSFYNEQFFGPGTRLTVL.

The chain joins TRBV15 to TRBJ1-3; no reliable D call. The CDR3 extends over 16 amino acids. Germline V lookup: CDR1 LNHNV, CDR2 YYDKDF (reference sequence). The ends were cut back, 0 bases at V and 1 base at J, with 10 bases in the middle. The CDR3 nucleotides are TGTGCCACCAGCAGAGATTCCCGGCATTCTGGAAACACCATATATTTT. The encoded protein is CATSRDSRHSGNTIYF.

Here the CDR3 reads CASSLILGSGGYTF. The CDR3 bases are TGTGCCAGCAGTTTAATATTGGGGAGCGGTGGCTACACCTTC. The chain has TRBV27 and TRBJ1-2; D ambiguous. Germline lookup yields CDR1 MNHEY and CDR2 SMNVEV (reference sequence). V was trimmed by 2 bases and J by 7 bases, leaving 14 bases between them. This CDR3 is 14 amino acids long.

V and J are TRBV18 and TRBJ1-4; D remains ambiguous. V lost 3 bases to trimming and J lost 4 bases, with 3 bases between them. The germline CDR1 and CDR2 sequences are KGHSH and LQKENI. The CDR3 consists of 12 residues. CDR3 DNA: TGTGCCAGCTCACCTGTTAATGAAAAACTGTTTTTT. It encodes CASSPVNEKLFF.

The V call is TRBV7-6, the J call TRBJ2-7, with 8 bases matching TRBD1. The CDR3 is 14 amino acids. Germline V gives CDR1 SGHVS, CDR2 FNYEAQ. Trimming took 3 bases from V and 3 from J; bases not matched to a gene: 4. The CDR3 region has the DNA TGTGCCAGCAGCTTTACAGGGGGAGGCTACGAGCAGTACTTC. Translated, it gives CASSFTGGGYEQYF.

This clone was counted between two and nine times. V gene TRBV29-1 combines with J gene TRBJ1-1; D might be TRBD1 (5 bases). The CDR3 has 12 amino acids. V lost 8 bases to trimming and J lost 7 bases, with 17 bases between them. The germline V gene has CDR1 SQVTM and CDR2 ANQGSEA. As DNA, the CDR3 is TGCAGCCTCGGGGCCCATTCGGGTGAAGCTTTCTTT. The encoded protein is CSLGAHSGEAFF.

This clone occurred a few times. The chain joins TRBV5-6 to TRBJ1-1; perhaps TRBD1 as D (5 bases). The V gene lost 2 bases and the J gene lost 2 bases, with 16 bases spanning the gap. Germline values: CDR1 SGHDT, CDR2 YYEEEE. The CDR3 is 16 amino acids. This chain's CDR3 is CASSLLGQGRNTEAFF. The CDR3 DNA is TGTGCCAGCAGCTTACTTGGGCAGGGTAGAAACACTGAAGCTTTCTTT. Full variable domain (remainder filled in from reference TRBV5-6 and TRBJ1-1): DAGVTQSPTHLIKTRGQQVTLRCSPKSGHDTVSWYQQALGQGPQFIFQYYEEEERQRGNFPDRFSGHQFPNYSSELNVNALLLGDSALYLCASSLLGQGRNTEAFFGQGTRLTVV.

The rearrangement uses TRBV18 and TRBJ1-2; 11 nucleotides match TRBD1. The CDR3 extends over 17 amino acids. The ends lost 6 bases at V and 3 bases at J; junction bases unmatched: 12. The germline CDR1 and CDR2 sequences are KGHSH and LQKENI. CDR3 region: CASSVVSGQGADYGYTF. CDR3 nucleotides: TGTGCCAGCTCCGTCGTTTCCGGACAGGGGGCTGACTATGGCTACACCTTC.

The chain employs TRBV6-1 and TRBJ1-5; 8 bases match TRBD1. The ends lost 3 bases at V and 6 bases at J; junction bases unmatched: 7. This CDR3 has 15 residues. CDR1 is MNHNS and CDR2 is SASEGT in the germline V gene. The CDR3 sequence is CASSELTGAGQPQHF. Written as DNA, the CDR3 is TGTGCCAGCAGTGAGTTGACAGGGGCGGGTCAGCCCCAGCATTTT.

The V and J genes are TRBV9 and TRBJ2-1; D may be TRBD1 or TRBD2 (5 bases each). The V end lost 2 bases, the J end lost 9 bases, and 18 bases lay between the germline ends. There are 15 residues in the CDR3. Germline loops: CDR1 SGDLS, CDR2 YYNGEE. The CDR3 DNA is TGTGCCAGCAGCGTGCTCCCCGGGGCCGAAAGTGAGCAGTTCTTC. Translated: CASSVLPGAESEQFF. The whole variable domain, remainder taken from reference TRBV9 and TRBJ2-1, is DSGVTQTPKHLITATGQRVTLRCSPRSGDLSVYWYQQSLDQGLQFLIQYYNGEERAKGNILERFSAQQFPDLHSELNLSSLELGDSALYFCASSVLPGAESEQFFGPGTRLTVL.